A selection of T cell receptor beta chains follows, all from one sample in a study of tumor-infiltrating lymphocytes in primary liver carcinoma. A single record per CDR3 protein comes from TCRdb applying MiXCR to the multiplex PCR reads. The sample contains about 200,000 distinct CDR3 sequences, roughly two thirds of which appear only once. Sequenced: peripheral blood. Receptor source: a woman aged 55-75 years with primary liver carcinoma and hepatitis B virus infection. Both conserved end residues are part of each CDR3. Each record gives: clone size, J gene, D gene, V gene, CDR3 protein, CDR3 DNA. The D gene is left open where the match is weak. Some rows mark clone size as missing; the rest say once, few, many or name a class of expanded clone.

.,TRBJ1-2,.,TRBV4-2,CASSQEAWETSYGYTF,TGTGCCAGCAGCCAAGAGGCGTGGGAGACCTCCTATGGCTACACCTTC
.,TRBJ2-1,TRBD2,TRBV6-6,CASSEARGPAGGAEQFF,TGTGCCAGCAGTGAAGCTCGGGGACCAGCGGGAGGAGCTGAGCAGTTCTTC
.,TRBJ2-2,.,TRBV6-2/TRBV6-3,CTGGGVLNTGELFF,TGTACCGGTGGCGGGGTACTGAACACCGGAGAGCTGTTTTTT
many,TRBJ1-1,.,TRBV4-1,CASSQDAVNTEAFF,TGCGCCAGCAGCCAAGATGCGGTAAACACTGAAGCTTTCTTT
.,TRBJ2-7,.,TRBV6-1,CASMARAYELYF,TGTGCCAGTATGGCCAGGGCCTACGAGCTGTACTTC
few,TRBJ1-2,.,TRBV6-6,CASSPIPRGPWGYTF,TGTGCCAGCAGTCCCATCCCGCGGGGCCCCTGGGGCTACACCTTC
.,TRBJ2-7,TRBD2,TRBV28,CASSLAGAGCSCGQYF,TGTGCCAGCAGTTTGGCGGGAGCGGGATGCAGCTGCGGGCAGTACTTC
.,TRBJ1-1,.,TRBV12-3/TRBV12-4,CASSFGQGRSF,TGTGCCAGCAGTTTCGGGCAGGGACGGTCCTTT
many,TRBJ2-3,TRBD1,TRBV29-1,CSADGPGQGTSTDTQYF,TGCAGTGCTGACGGGCCGGGACAGGGAACAAGCACAGATACGCAGTATTTT
few,TRBJ2-7,TRBD2,TRBV28,CASSLGTSGRATMVYEQYF,TGTGCCAGCAGTTTAGGGACTAGCGGGAGGGCCACGATGGTCTACGAGCAGTACTTC
.,TRBJ2-3,.,TRBV11-1,CASSLQVGADTQYF,TGTGCCAGCAGCTTACAGGTCGGCGCAGATACGCAGTATTTT
.,TRBJ1-2,.,TRBV6-5,CASSYLPEISEGYAF,TGTGCCAGCAGTTACTTGCCGGAGATTTCGGAAGGCTACGCCTTC